The source of this T cell receptor beta chain is a study of T cells in Graves' hyperthyroidism and ophthalmopathy (dated by TCRdb to 2018 to 2020). Describing the broader study: Peripheral blood was sampled at the time of initial diagnosis, prior to any treatment. Once sampling was done, hyperthyroidism patients were given methimazole at a starting dose of 30 mg daily, whereas ophthalmopathy patients were given high-dose intravenous methylprednisolone. To identify TCR V-J signatures that set the groups apart, the researchers used a discovery cohort of 100 patients, made up of about 44 with Graves' ophthalmopathy and 57 with stable Graves' hyperthyroidism. For training and testing, the 100 patients in the discovery cohort were randomly divided in a 7:3 ratio. In addition, the study compared T-cell repertoires in thyroid tissue and in blood from about six Graves' hyperthyroidism patients. The paper reports TCR Vbeta CDR3 sequencing of 135 peripheral blood samples: over 40 ophthalmopathy, under 85 hyperthyroidism and around 17 progressor patients. Whether ophthalmopathy could be predicted prospectively was tested in an independent validation cohort made up of under 20 hyperthyroidism patients plus 17 patients who later progressed to ophthalmopathy. Findings and caveats that apply to the study as a whole: A 13 V-J signature model separated ophthalmopathy from stable hyperthyroidism, with over 85% sensitivity and 81% to 83% specificity in cross-validation and 80%/75% in testing. Sample size was not statistically predetermined, and investigators were not blinded to group allocation. During validation, the model predicted progression to ophthalmopathy a median of about 6.3 months ahead of onset, with more than 55% sensitivity and 72% to 80% specificity. Most expanded thyroid clonotypes (frequency above 0.001) were also detected in blood, a finding suggesting that blood repertoires may reflect thyroid immune responses.

This clonotype has a handful of counts. The target of this receptor is not known. Nothing much larger sits one base from this clone, and base qualities are not available. Stable Graves' hyperthyroidism was defined as no progression to ophthalmopathy during 18 months of follow-up. Hyperthyroidism patients were newly diagnosed, had a disease duration of under 2 months, and were aged 18 to 65 years. Exclusion was applied to patients with uncontrolled infections, other autoimmune diseases, pregnancy or lactation. Diagnoses relied on clinical symptoms, serum thyroxine and TRAb, thyroid ultrasound and orbital computed tomography. PBMCs were isolated from 10 ml of fresh peripheral blood by Ficoll-Paque density gradient centrifugation. Total RNA was extracted with Trizol reagent, and quality was checked on an Agilent 2100 Bioanalyzer. Inclusive of the bounding cysteine and phenylalanine, the CDR3 is 15 residues long. The read is trimmed to its CDR3 DNA, 45 bases read in frame from base 1. The germline V gene (reference sequence) provides CDR1 LNHDA and CDR2 SQIVND. V was cut back by 9 bases and J by 11 bases, leaving a gap of 28 bases between them.

The TCR beta CDR3 regions were amplified from the RNA transcripts. The first round of RT-PCR for the TCR CDR3 was performed with the HTBI primer set and the Qiagen OneStep RT-PCR kit. Libraries were constructed in a second round of multiplex PCR, after which size selection and purification were performed. Sequencing of the libraries was done on an Illumina HiSeq2000 using paired-end 100 bp reads. For the original study's pipeline: SOAPnuke was used to process the raw data, removing reads that contained adapters or uncalled bases, had a mean Phred below 15, or lacked an exact match to the constant primer or identifier. COPE v1.2.5 was used to merge high-quality paired reads, and clonotypes were defined as unique nucleotide sequences. MiTCR v1.1 was used to align clonotypes to the IMGT TRBV, TRBD and TRBJ reference segments. Analysis was restricted to V-J combinations with a frequency above 0.0001, which covered roughly 99% of repertoires. A TCS score was defined as the ratio between F50 (clonal expansion) and ExV (chaos), using BLOSUM62-based TCRdist between CDR3 peptides within each V-J. Welch's t-statistics and random forest reduced roughly 500 V-J features to 10 to 15, which were used in a naive Bayes classifier (R e1071). The similarity between thyroid and blood repertoires was quantified using the Morisita-Horn index. Using fastp trimming at Q25 and MiXCR clonotype assembly, TCRdb reanalyzed the public sequencing data and kept in-frame beta chains. Merged by CDR3 protein, the rows form single entries marked with the most common genes and DNA. The V and J calls follow TCRdb's processing rather than the paper's. This sample is represented by approximately 870,000 distinct CDR3 sequences; over 35% of them were singletons. The top ten clonotypes cover approximately 8.7% of the sample.

The sample comprised blood. This receptor chain uses TRBV19 and TRBJ1-1, with the identity of the D gene unclear. This receptor was obtained from a young man with Graves' hyperthyroidism. The nucleotide sequence reads TGTGCCAGCGCGCGTTTTACTAGGGAACCGCCGGCCGCTTTCTTT. This is translated as CASARFTREPPAAFF.